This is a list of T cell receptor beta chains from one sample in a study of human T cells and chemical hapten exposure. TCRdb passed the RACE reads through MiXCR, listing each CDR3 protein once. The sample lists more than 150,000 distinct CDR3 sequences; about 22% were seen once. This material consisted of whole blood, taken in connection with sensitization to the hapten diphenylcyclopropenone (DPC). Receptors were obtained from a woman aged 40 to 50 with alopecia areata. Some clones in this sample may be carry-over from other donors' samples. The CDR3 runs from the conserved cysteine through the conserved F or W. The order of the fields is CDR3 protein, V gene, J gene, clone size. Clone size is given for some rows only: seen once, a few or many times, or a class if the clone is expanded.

CDR3 protein: CASSIGHTQETQYF
V gene: TRBV12-3/TRBV12-4
J gene: TRBJ2-5
clone size: NA

CDR3 protein: CASSEGVAGTGELFF
V gene: TRBV6-1
J gene: TRBJ2-2
clone size: NA

CDR3 protein: CSAGQGTSTDTQYF
V gene: TRBV29-1
J gene: TRBJ2-3
clone size: NA

CDR3 protein: CASSFAGGNIQYF
V gene: TRBV7-2
J gene: TRBJ2-4
clone size: many

CDR3 protein: CSADRGRSNQPQHF
V gene: TRBV20-1
J gene: TRBJ1-5
clone size: few

CDR3 protein: CASSSPPGQGFFF
V gene: TRBV5-1
J gene: TRBJ1-1
clone size: NA

CDR3 protein: CSVGTGISYEQYF
V gene: TRBV29-1
J gene: TRBJ2-7
clone size: few

CDR3 protein: CASSQDWRVGLPSYNEQFF
V gene: TRBV4-1
J gene: TRBJ2-1
clone size: few

CDR3 protein: CASSLAGTNSPLHF
V gene: TRBV27
J gene: TRBJ1-6
clone size: few

CDR3 protein: CASSYRDSNQPQHF
V gene: TRBV6-5
J gene: TRBJ1-5
clone size: few

CDR3 protein: CASSFTAGTYNEQFF
V gene: TRBV7-2
J gene: TRBJ2-1
clone size: NA

CDR3 protein: CASSYGGQRQQYF
V gene: TRBV6-5
J gene: TRBJ2-7
clone size: many

CDR3 protein: CASSLQGATNEKLFF
V gene: TRBV5-1
J gene: TRBJ1-4
clone size: once

CDR3 protein: CASRPPEGGSYEQYF
V gene: TRBV12-3/TRBV12-4
J gene: TRBJ2-7
clone size: few

CDR3 protein: CASTPPTGELFF
V gene: TRBV28
J gene: TRBJ2-2
clone size: few

CDR3 protein: CVSSLEVGGYTF
V gene: TRBV7-2
J gene: TRBJ1-2
clone size: NA

CDR3 protein: CSARWTSGSADTQYF
V gene: TRBV20-1
J gene: TRBJ2-3
clone size: many

CDR3 protein: CASSPGIPGSSRVNEQFF
V gene: TRBV7-9
J gene: TRBJ2-1
clone size: few

CDR3 protein: CSARVPSGSYEQYF
V gene: TRBV20-1
J gene: TRBJ2-7
clone size: NA

CDR3 protein: CSVEGDRLTGIKRTGELFF
V gene: TRBV29-1
J gene: TRBJ2-2
clone size: NA

CDR3 protein: CASGPPWYEQYF
V gene: TRBV27
J gene: TRBJ2-7
clone size: once

CDR3 protein: CASSPPVVAADTQYF
V gene: TRBV18
J gene: TRBJ2-3
clone size: NA

CDR3 protein: CSVEDLQNTDTQYF
V gene: TRBV29-1
J gene: TRBJ2-3
clone size: few

CDR3 protein: CASSEIIAGNSYEQYF
V gene: TRBV11-2
J gene: TRBJ2-7
clone size: NA

CDR3 protein: CASSLGQGFYGYTF
V gene: TRBV5-6
J gene: TRBJ1-2
clone size: few

CDR3 protein: CATSDPRQPQQETQYF
V gene: TRBV24-1
J gene: TRBJ2-5
clone size: NA

CDR3 protein: CSARKMDGYNEQFF
V gene: TRBV20-1
J gene: TRBJ2-1
clone size: many

CDR3 protein: CASNGDYSYNEQFF
V gene: TRBV6-2/TRBV6-3
J gene: TRBJ2-1
clone size: few

CDR3 protein: CSVQGASSYEQYF
V gene: TRBV20-1
J gene: TRBJ2-7
clone size: NA

CDR3 protein: CASSQSGGSSYNEQFF
V gene: TRBV27
J gene: TRBJ2-1
clone size: few

CDR3 protein: CASSPPRNSGRIGELFF
V gene: TRBV9
J gene: TRBJ2-2
clone size: once

CDR3 protein: CASSLAPTETGELFF
V gene: TRBV7-2
J gene: TRBJ2-2
clone size: NA

CDR3 protein: CASNLAAHNEQFF
V gene: TRBV6-6
J gene: TRBJ2-1
clone size: NA

CDR3 protein: CSARDRLNQETQYF
V gene: TRBV20-1
J gene: TRBJ2-5
clone size: few

CDR3 protein: CSAPGQGGHETQYF
V gene: TRBV20-1
J gene: TRBJ2-5
clone size: few

CDR3 protein: CASSMRPGLAFSGANVLTF
V gene: TRBV7-2
J gene: TRBJ2-6
clone size: NA

CDR3 protein: CASSVEVAREETQYF
V gene: TRBV9
J gene: TRBJ2-5
clone size: NA

CDR3 protein: CASSVGGLAGTFGETQYF
V gene: TRBV9
J gene: TRBJ2-5
clone size: NA

CDR3 protein: CASSVEGFDGYTF
V gene: TRBV9
J gene: TRBJ1-2
clone size: few

CDR3 protein: CASTNREKLFF
V gene: TRBV7-9
J gene: TRBJ1-4
clone size: few

CDR3 protein: CSAMLQSSYEQYF
V gene: TRBV20-1
J gene: TRBJ2-7
clone size: many

CDR3 protein: CASSKRGWGSSYNEQFF
V gene: TRBV21-1
J gene: TRBJ2-1
clone size: few

CDR3 protein: CASMWTGDRSEQFF
V gene: TRBV3-1
J gene: TRBJ2-1
clone size: NA

CDR3 protein: CASSYAHGGELFF
V gene: TRBV27
J gene: TRBJ2-2
clone size: NA

CDR3 protein: CASSFGYTTDTQYF
V gene: TRBV6-6
J gene: TRBJ2-3
clone size: many

CDR3 protein: CASSLTGVPGNTIYF
V gene: TRBV6-2/TRBV6-3
J gene: TRBJ1-3
clone size: few

CDR3 protein: CASSHQPVASDGYTF
V gene: TRBV7-9
J gene: TRBJ1-2
clone size: NA

CDR3 protein: CASTYVAGGGELFF
V gene: TRBV4-3
J gene: TRBJ2-2
clone size: many